The entry below gives a single T cell receptor (beta chain) sequence along with its context. V dropped 4 bases and J dropped 1 base, with 10 bases sitting between them. Germline V gene sequence: CDR1 LGHDT, CDR2 YNNKEL (reference sequence). The CDR3 spans 14 residues. The entry originates in a study of blood T cell repertoires in COVID-19. Across the whole study: From the United States, Italy and Spain came samples of acute and convalescent COVID-19. Nucleic acid was either cDNA or gDNA, and it came from T cells, B-cell-depleted T cells, or PBMCs.

Under the authors' procedure: The assay estimated nucleated cells by amplifying reference gene primers. Using immunoSEQ multiplex PCR, the repertoire was profiled, and TCRdb retains in-frame clones only, with some absent. The V and J calls and clone size come from that table; D and trimming were worked out from the DNA. The table includes 110,000 or so clones, around 85% detected once. The receptor was derived from a human donor in a cohort sampled during active COVID-19. The chain carries TRBV3-1 (or the pseudogene TRBV3-2) and TRBJ1-2; D may be TRBD1 (5 bases). The sample taken for sequencing was peripheral blood. CDR3 residues: CASSRRRGNYGYTF. CDR3 in DNA: TGTGCCAGCAGCCGGAGGAGGGGTAACTATGGCTACACCTTC.